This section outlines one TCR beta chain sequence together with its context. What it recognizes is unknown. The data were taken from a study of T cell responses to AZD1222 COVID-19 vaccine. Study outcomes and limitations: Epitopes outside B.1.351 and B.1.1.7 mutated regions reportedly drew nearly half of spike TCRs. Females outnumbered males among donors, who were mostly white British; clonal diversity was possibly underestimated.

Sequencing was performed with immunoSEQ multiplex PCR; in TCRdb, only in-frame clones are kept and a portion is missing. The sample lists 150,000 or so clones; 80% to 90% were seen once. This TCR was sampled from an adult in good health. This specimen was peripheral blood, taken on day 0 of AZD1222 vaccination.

CDR3 DNA: TGTGCCAGCAGCATTCCAACAGGGACGGCCGAAGCTTTCTTT. Amino acids: CASSIPTGTAEAFF. This chain links TRBV5-4 with TRBJ1-1, with a possible D match to TRBD1 (6 bases). The CDR3 is made up of 14 amino acids. Trimming removed 4 bases at V and 8 bases at J, with 18 bases between. Germline loops: CDR1 SGHNT, CDR2 YYREEE (reference sequence).